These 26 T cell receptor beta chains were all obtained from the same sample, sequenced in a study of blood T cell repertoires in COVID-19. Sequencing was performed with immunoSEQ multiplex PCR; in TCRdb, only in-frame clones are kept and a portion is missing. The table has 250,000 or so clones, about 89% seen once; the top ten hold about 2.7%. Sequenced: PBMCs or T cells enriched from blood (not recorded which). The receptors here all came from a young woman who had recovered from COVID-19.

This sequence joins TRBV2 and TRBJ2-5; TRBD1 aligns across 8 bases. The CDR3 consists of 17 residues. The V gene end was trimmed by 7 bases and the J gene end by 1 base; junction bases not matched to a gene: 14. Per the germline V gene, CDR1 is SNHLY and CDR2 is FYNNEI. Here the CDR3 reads CASTLDRVVVSQETQYF. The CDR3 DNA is TGTGCCAGCACCCTGGACAGGGTCGTGGTCTCCCAAGAGACCCAGTACTTC. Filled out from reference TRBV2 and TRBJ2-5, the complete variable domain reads EPEVTQTPSHQVTQMGQEVILRCVPISNHLYFYWYRQILGQKVEFLVSFYNNEISEKSEIFDDQFSVERPDGSNFTLKIRSTKLEDSAMYFCASTLDRVVVSQETQYFGPGTRLLVL.

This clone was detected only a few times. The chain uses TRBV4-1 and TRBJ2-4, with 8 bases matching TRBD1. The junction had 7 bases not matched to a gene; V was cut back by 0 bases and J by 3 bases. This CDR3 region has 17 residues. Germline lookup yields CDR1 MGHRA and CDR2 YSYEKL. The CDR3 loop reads CASSQEGQGRNKNIQYF. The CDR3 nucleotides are TGCGCCAGCAGCCAAGAAGGACAGGGTAGGAACAAAAACATTCAGTACTTC.

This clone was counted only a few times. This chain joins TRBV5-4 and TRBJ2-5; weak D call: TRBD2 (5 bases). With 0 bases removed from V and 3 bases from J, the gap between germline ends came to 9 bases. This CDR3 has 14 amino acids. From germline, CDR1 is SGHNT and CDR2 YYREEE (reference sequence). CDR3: CASSLERREETQYF. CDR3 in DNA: TGTGCCAGCAGCTTGGAACGGCGGGAAGAGACCCAGTACTTC.

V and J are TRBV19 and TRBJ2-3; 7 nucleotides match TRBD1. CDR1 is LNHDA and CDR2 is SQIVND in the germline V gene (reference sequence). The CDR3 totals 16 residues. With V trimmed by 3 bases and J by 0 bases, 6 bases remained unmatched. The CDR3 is CASSIWTGDSTDTQYF. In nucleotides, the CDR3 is TGTGCCAGTAGTATCTGGACAGGTGATAGCACAGATACGCAGTATTTT.

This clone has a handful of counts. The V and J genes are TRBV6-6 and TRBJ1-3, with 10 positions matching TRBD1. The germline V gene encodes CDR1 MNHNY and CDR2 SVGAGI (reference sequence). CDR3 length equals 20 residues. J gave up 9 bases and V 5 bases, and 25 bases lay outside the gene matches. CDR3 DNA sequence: TGTGCCAGCAGTCATCAAATCTCAGCGGGACAGGGGTTTATAGTTAGCACCATATATTTT. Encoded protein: CASSHQISAGQGFIVSTIYF.

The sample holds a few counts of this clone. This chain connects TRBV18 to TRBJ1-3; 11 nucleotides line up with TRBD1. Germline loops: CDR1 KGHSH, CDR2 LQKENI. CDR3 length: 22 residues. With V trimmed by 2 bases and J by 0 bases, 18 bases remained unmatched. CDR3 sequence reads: CASSPLPSTGQGATSSGNTIYF. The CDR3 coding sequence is TGTGCCAGCTCACCATTGCCCTCAACTGGACAGGGGGCGACGAGCTCTGGAAACACCATATATTTT.

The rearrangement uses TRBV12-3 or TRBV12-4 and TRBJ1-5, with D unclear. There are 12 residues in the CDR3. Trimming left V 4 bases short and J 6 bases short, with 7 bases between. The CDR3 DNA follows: TGTGCCAGCAGTTATTCCAGTCAGCCCCAGCATTTT. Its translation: CASSYSSQPQHF.

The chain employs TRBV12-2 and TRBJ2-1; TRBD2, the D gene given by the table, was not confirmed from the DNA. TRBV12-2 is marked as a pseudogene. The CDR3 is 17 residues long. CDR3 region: CASRAGTSGKVANEQFF. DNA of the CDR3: TGTGCAAGTCGCGCCGGGACTAGCGGGAAGGTCGCCAATGAGCAGTTCTTC.

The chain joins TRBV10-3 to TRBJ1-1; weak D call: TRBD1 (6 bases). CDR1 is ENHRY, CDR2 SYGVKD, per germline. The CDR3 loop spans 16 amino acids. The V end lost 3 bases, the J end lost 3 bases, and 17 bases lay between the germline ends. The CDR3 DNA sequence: TGTGCCATCAGTGAAACGGGGGGCGCCCAGGACACTGAAGCTTTCTTT. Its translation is CAISETGGAQDTEAFF.

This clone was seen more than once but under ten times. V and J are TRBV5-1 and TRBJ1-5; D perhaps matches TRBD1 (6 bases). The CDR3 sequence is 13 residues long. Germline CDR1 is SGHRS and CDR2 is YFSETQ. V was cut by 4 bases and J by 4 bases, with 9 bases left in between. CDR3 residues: CASSVTGNQPQHF. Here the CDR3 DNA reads TGCGCCAGCAGCGTAACAGGGAATCAGCCCCAGCATTTT.

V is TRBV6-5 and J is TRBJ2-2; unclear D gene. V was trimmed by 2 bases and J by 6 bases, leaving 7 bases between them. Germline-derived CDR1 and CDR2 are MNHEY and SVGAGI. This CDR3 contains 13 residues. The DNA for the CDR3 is TGTGCCAGCAGTTACACCCGGTCCGGGGAGCTGTTTTTT. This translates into CASSYTRSGELFF.

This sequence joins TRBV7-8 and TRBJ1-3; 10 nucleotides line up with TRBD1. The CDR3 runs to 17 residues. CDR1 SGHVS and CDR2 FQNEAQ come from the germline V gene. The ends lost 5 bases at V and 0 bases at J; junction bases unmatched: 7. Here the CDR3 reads CASSPRTGGLSGNTIYF. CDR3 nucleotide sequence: TGTGCCAGCAGCCCTAGGACAGGGGGTCTCTCTGGAAACACCATATATTTT.

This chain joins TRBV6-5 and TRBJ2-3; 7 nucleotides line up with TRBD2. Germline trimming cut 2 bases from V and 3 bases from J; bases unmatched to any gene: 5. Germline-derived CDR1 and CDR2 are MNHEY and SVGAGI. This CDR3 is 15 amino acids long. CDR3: CASSYLSGATDTQYF. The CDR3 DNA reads TGTGCCAGCAGTTACCTGAGCGGGGCAACAGATACGCAGTATTTT.

The CDR3 spells CASSSRADEAFF. CDR3 sequence (DNA): TGTGCCAGCAGTTCCAGGGCGGATGAAGCTTTCTTT. The gene calls are TRBV6-2 or TRBV6-3 and TRBJ1-1, with D tentatively TRBD1 (5 bases). This CDR3 is 12 amino acids long. The V end was cut by 4 bases, the J end by 7 bases, with 10 bases between. CDR1 and CDR2 (germline): MNHEY, SVGEGT.

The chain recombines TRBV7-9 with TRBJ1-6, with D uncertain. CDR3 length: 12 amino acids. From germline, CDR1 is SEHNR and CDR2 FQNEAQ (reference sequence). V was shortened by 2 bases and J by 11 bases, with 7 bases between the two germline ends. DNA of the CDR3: TGTGCCAGCAGCTTACAGGCACCACCCCTCCACTTT. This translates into CASSLQAPPLHF. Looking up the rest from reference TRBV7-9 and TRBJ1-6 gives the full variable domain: DTGVSQNPRHKITKRGQNVTFRCDPISEHNRLYWYRQTLGQGPEFLTYFQNEAQLEKSRLLSDRFSAERPKGSFSTLEIQRTEQGDSAMYLCASSLQAPPLHFGNGTRLTVT.

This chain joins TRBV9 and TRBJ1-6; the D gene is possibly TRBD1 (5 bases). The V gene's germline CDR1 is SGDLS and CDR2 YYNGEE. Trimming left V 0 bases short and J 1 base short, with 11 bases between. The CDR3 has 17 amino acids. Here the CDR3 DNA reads TGTGCCAGCAGCGTAGAGTCGCAGGGTTCCTATAATTCACCCCTCCACTTT. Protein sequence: CASSVESQGSYNSPLHF.

CDR3 residues: CASSEAGTSGQETQYF. The CDR3 DNA sequence: TGTGCCAGCAGTGAAGCAGGGACTAGCGGACAAGAGACCCAGTACTTC. V gene TRBV2 combines with J gene TRBJ2-5, with 11 bases lining up with TRBD2. The J segment lost 2 bases and the V segment lost 0 bases, leaving 2 bases of the junction unmatched. This CDR3 has 16 amino acids. Per the germline V gene, CDR1 is SNHLY and CDR2 is FYNNEI. Full variable domain (rest looked up from reference TRBV2 and TRBJ2-5): EPEVTQTPSHQVTQMGQEVILRCVPISNHLYFYWYRQILGQKVEFLVSFYNNEISEKSEIFDDQFSVERPDGSNFTLKIRSTKLEDSAMYFCASSEAGTSGQETQYFGPGTRLLVL.

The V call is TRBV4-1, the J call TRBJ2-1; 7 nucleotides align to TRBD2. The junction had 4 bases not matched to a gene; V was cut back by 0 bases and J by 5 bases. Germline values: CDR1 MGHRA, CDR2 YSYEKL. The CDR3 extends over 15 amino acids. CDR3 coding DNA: TGCGCCAGCAGCCAAGAGGGACTAATAAACAATGAGCAGTTCTTC. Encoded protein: CASSQEGLINNEQFF.

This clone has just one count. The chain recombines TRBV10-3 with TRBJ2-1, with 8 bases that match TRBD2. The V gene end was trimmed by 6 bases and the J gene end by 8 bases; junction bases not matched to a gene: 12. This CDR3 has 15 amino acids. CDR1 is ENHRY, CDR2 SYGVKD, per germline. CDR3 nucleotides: TGTGCCATCAGAGAAAAGCGGGAGAGTAGCTATGAGCAGTTCTTC. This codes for CAIREKRESSYEQFF.

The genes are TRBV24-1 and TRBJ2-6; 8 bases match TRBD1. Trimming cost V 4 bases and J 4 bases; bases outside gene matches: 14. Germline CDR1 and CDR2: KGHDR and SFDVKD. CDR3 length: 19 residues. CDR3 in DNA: TGTGCCACCAGTGAGCAGACAGGGGCCCTTGACTTCGGGGCCAACGTCCTGACTTTC. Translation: CATSEQTGALDFGANVLTF.

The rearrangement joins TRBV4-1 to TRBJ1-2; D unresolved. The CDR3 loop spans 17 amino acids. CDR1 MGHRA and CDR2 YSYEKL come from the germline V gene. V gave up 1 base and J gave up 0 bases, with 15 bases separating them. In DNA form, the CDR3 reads TGCGCCAGCAGCCAAGTAAACAGCGGTTCTGCTAACTATGGCTACACCTTC. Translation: CASSQVNSGSANYGYTF.

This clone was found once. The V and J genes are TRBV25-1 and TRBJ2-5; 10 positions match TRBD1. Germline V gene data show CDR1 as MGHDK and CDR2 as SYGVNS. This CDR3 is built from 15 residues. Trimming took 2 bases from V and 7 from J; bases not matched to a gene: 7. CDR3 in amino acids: CASSEPGQGTGTQYF. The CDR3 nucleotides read TGTGCCAGCAGTGAACCGGGACAGGGGACGGGGACCCAGTACTTC.

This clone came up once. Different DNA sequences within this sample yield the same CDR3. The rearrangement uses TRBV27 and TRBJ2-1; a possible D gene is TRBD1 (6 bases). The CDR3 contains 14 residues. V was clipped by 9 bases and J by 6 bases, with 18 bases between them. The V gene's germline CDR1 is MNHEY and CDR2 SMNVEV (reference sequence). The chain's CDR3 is CASSSGATRNEQFF. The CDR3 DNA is TGTGCCAGTAGCTCAGGGGCAACCCGCAATGAGCAGTTCTTC.

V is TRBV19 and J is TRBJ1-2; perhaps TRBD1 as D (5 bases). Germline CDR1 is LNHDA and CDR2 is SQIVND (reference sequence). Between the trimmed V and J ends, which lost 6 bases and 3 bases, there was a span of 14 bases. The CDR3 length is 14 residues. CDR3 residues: CASSRSGVDYGYTF. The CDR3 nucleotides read TGTGCCAGTAGCCGATCGGGGGTGGACTATGGCTACACCTTC.

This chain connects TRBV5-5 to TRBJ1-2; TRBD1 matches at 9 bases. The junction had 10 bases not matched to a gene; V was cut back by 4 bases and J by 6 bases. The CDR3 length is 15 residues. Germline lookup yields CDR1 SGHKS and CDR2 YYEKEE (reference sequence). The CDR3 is CASSPPGQGLDGYTF. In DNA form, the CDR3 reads TGTGCCAGCAGCCCCCCCGGACAGGGGTTGGATGGCTACACCTTC.

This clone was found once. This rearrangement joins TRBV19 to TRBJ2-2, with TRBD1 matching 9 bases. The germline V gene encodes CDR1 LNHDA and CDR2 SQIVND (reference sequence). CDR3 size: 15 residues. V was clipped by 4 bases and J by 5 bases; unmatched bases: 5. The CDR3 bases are TGTGCCAGTAGTAGGGACAGGGTGGCGACCGGGGAGCTGTTTTTT. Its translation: CASSRDRVATGELFF.